This T cell receptor beta chain was identified during a study of T cell repertoires in cytomegalovirus infection. Study in general: CMV epitopes in the study were HLA-C-restricted (recently identified) and HLA-B-restricted (well studied). CMV infection and matching HLA type were both indicated by public TCR beta signatures.

Notes on the study in general: CMV carriers having the relevant HLA were flagged by cumulative public TCR beta family frequency. There were HLA-C-restricted CMV-specific TCR beta clonotypes dominating the ex vivo response.

Concerning this clonotype itself: Its specificity is not known.

Between the trimmed V and J ends, which lost 7 bases and 6 bases, there was a span of 17 bases. Germline V CDR1 and CDR2: MNHEY, SVGEGT. This CDR3 comprises 14 residues. TCRdb fed the reads into MiXCR, producing one record per CDR3 protein. The sample lists 700,000 to 950,000 distinct CDR3 sequences; 32% were seen once. Sequencing was performed on cultured CD8+ T cells from PBMCs, taken from culture after CMV antigen stimulation. This receptor was obtained from a human donor in good health (CMV status not recorded). Some clones in this sample may be carry-over from other donors' samples. The genes are TRBV6-2 or TRBV6-3 and TRBJ2-3, with TRBD2 as a possible D gene (6 bases). This CDR3 reads CASIGLTKTDTQYF. The CDR3 DNA follows: TGTGCCAGCATCGGACTAACAAAAACGGATACGCAGTATTTT.